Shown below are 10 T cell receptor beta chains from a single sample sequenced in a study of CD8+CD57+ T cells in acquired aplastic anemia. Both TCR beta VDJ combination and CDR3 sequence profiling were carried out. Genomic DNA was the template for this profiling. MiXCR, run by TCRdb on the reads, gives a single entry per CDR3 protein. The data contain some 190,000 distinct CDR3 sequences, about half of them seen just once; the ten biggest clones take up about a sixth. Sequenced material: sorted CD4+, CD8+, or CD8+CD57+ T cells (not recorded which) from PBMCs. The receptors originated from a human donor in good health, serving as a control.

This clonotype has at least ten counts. In DNA, the CDR3 is TGCAGTGCTCCAGGACAGGTCACAGATACGCAGTATTTT. Translated: CSAPGQVTDTQYF. This sequence joins TRBV20-1 and TRBJ2-3; 7 bases align to TRBD1. From germline, CDR1 is DFQATT and CDR2 SNEGSKA (reference sequence). The junction had 4 bases not matched to a gene; V was cut back by 5 bases and J by 2 bases. This CDR3 is 13 amino acids long.

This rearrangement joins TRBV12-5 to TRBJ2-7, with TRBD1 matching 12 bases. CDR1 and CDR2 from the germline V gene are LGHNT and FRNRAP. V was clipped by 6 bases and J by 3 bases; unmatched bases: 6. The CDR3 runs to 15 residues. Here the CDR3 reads CASGRDRGHFYEQYF. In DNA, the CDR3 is TGTGCTAGTGGGAGGGACAGGGGGCATTTCTACGAGCAGTACTTC.

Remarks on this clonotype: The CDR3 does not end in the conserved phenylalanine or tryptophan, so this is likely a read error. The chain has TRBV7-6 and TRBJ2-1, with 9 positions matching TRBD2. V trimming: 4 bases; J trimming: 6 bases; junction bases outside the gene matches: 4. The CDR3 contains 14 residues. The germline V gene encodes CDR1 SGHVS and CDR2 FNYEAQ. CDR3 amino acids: CASSSRGGANEQFL. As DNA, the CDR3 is TGTGCCAGCAGCTCCCGCGGGGGGGCCAATGAGCAGTTCCTC.

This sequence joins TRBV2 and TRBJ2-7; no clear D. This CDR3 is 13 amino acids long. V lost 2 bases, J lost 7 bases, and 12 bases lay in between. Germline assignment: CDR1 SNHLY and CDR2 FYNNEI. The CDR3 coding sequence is TGTGCCAGCAGTGAACTAATAAGCAGGGAGCAGTACTTC. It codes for CASSELISREQYF.

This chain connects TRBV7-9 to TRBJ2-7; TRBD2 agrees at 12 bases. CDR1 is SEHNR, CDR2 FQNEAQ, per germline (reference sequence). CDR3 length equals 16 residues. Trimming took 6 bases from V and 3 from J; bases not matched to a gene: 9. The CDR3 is CASSTPRTSGNYEQYF. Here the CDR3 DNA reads TGTGCCAGCAGTACCCCTCGGACTAGCGGGAACTACGAGCAGTACTTC.

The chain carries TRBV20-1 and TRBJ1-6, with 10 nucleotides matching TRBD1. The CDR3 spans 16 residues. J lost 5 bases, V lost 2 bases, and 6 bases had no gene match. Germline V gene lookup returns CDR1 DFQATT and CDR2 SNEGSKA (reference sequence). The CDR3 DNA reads TGCAGTGCTAGAAAGAGGACAGGGGGACATAATTCACCCCTCCACTTT. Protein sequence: CSARKRTGGHNSPLHF.

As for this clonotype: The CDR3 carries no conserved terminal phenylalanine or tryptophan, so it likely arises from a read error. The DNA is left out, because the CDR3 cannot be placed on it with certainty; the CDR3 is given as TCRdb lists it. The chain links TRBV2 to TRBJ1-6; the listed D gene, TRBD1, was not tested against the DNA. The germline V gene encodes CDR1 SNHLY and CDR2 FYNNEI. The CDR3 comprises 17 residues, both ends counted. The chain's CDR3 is CASSETKSTGGVSPLHS.

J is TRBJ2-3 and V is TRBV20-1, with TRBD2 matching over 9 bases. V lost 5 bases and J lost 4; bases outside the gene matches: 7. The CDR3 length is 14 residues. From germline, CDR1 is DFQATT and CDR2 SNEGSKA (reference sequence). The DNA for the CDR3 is TGCAGTGCTCCGGGACTAGCAGGGCCAGATACGCAGTATTTT. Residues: CSAPGLAGPDTQYF.

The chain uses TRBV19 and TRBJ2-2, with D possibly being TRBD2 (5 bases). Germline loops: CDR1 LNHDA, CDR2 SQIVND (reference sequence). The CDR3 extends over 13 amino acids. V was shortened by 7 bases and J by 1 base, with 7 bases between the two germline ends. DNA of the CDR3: TGTGCCAGTACCGAGGGGAACACCGGGGAGCTGTTTTTT. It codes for CASTEGNTGELFF.

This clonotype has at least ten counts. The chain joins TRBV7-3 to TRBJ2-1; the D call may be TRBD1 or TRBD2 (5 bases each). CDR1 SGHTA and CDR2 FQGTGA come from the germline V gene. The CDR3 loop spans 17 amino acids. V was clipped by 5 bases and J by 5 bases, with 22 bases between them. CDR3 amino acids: CASSPKGSQGGHNEQFF. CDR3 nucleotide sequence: TGTGCCAGCAGCCCCAAGGGGTCTCAAGGCGGGCACAATGAGCAGTTCTTC.